This entry lists 31 T cell receptor beta chains sequenced from one sample in a study of blood T cell repertoires in COVID-19. Only in-frame clones appear in the TCRdb table, and some are missing; sequencing was by immunoSEQ multiplex PCR. The repertoire holds approximately 150,000 clones, with about 92% as singletons. The sample taken for sequencing was peripheral blood. Source of these receptors: a human donor in a cohort sampled during active COVID-19.

V and J are TRBV27 and TRBJ2-5; D possibly corresponds to TRBD2 (5 bases). With 6 bases removed from V and 8 bases from J, the gap between germline ends came to 25 bases. Germline CDR1 is MNHEY and CDR2 is SMNVEV (reference sequence). CDR3 size: 16 residues. The CDR3 sequence: CASSSPGGPRGSTQYF. CDR3 nucleotides: TGTGCCAGCAGCTCCCCCGGAGGACCGAGAGGAAGCACCCAGTACTTC.

This clone appeared a single time. The chain joins TRBV12-3 or TRBV12-4 to TRBJ2-2; a weak D match, TRBD1 (6 bases). V shed 1 base and J shed 15 bases, with 12 bases lying between them. The CDR3 is made up of 12 amino acids. The CDR3 sequence: CASSLDRTEVFF. The CDR3 bases are TGTGCCAGCAGTTTAGATAGGACAGAGGTGTTTTTT.

CDR3 protein: CASSVDARGTGELFF. CDR3 nucleotides: TGTGCCAGCAGCGTAGATGCGCGGGGGACCGGGGAGCTGTTTTTT. This sequence joins TRBV9 and TRBJ2-2; 7 bases are shared with TRBD2. CDR1 and CDR2 from the germline V gene are SGDLS and YYNGEE. The CDR3 has 15 residues. V dropped 0 bases and J dropped 5; count of bases not matched to a gene: 4.

The chain joins TRBV21-1 to TRBJ1-3; the table gives TRBD1 as D, unverified against the DNA. TRBV21-1 has pseudogene status. The CDR3 length is 15 residues. The CDR3 bases are TGTGCCAGCAGCAAACGCCAGGACTCTGGAAACACCATATATTTT. It translates to CASSKRQDSGNTIYF.

The chain combines TRBV3-1 (or the pseudogene TRBV3-2) with TRBJ2-7; the D is unclear. V lost 1 base, J lost 7 bases, and 8 bases lay in between. Germline V gene lookup returns CDR1 LGHDT and CDR2 YNNKEL (reference sequence). The CDR3 runs 12 residues. DNA of the CDR3: TGTGCCAGCAGCCAAGTGACCGGGGAGCAGTACTTC. It translates to CASSQVTGEQYF.

This clone was seen a single time. The chain combines TRBV2 with TRBJ1-3; 9 nucleotides agree with TRBD1. Per germline, CDR1 SNHLY and CDR2 FYNNEI. The CDR3 has 16 amino acids. J lost 0 bases, V lost 5 bases, and 5 bases had no gene match. CDR3 in DNA: TGTGCCAGCAGTCCACAGGGGGCCTACTCTGGAAACACCATATATTTT. This gives the protein CASSPQGAYSGNTIYF.

This rearrangement joins TRBV6-1 to TRBJ2-7; tentative D call: TRBD1 (5 bases). Germline-derived CDR1 and CDR2 are MNHNS and SASEGT. V shed 2 bases and J shed 2 bases, with 13 bases lying between them. CDR3 length: 15 amino acids. CDR3 residues: CASSEWGRATYEQYF. CDR3 bases: TGTGCCAGCAGTGAATGGGGCAGGGCGACCTACGAGCAGTACTTC.

V usage is TRBV7-2 and J usage is TRBJ1-5; TRBD1 is a possible D gene (6 bases). V was shortened by 5 bases and J by 7 bases, with 12 bases between the two germline ends. This CDR3 is built from 13 residues. Per germline, CDR1 SGHTA and CDR2 FQGNSA. The CDR3 region has the DNA TGTGCCAGCAGCCCTTACAGGGAACAGCCCCAGCATTTT. Amino acids: CASSPYREQPQHF. Combining the CDR3 with reference TRBV7-2 and TRBJ1-5 gives the whole variable domain GAGVSQSPSNKVTEKGKDVELRCDPISGHTALYWYRQSLGQGLEFLIYFQGNSAPDKSGLPSDRFSAERTGGSVSTLTIQRTQQEDSAVYLCASSPYREQPQHFGDGTRLSIL.

This chain uses TRBV19 with TRBJ1-1, with TRBD1 identical over 7 bases. The J segment lost 4 bases and the V segment lost 3 bases, leaving 8 bases of the junction unmatched. This CDR3 is built from 15 residues. Germline V gives CDR1 LNHDA, CDR2 SQIVND (reference sequence). CDR3: CASSMRQGKITEAFF. The DNA of the CDR3 is TGTGCCAGTAGTATGAGACAGGGTAAAATCACTGAAGCTTTCTTT.

This chain uses TRBV27 with TRBJ1-3; D is possibly TRBD1 (5 bases). CDR1 and CDR2 (germline): MNHEY, SMNVEV (reference sequence). V was pared by 5 bases and J by 0 bases, with 11 bases between. This CDR3 is 15 amino acids long. This chain's CDR3 is CASSPDRSSGNTIYF. DNA for the CDR3: TGTGCCAGCAGTCCCGACAGATCCTCTGGAAACACCATATATTTT.

J is TRBJ2-1 and V is TRBV7-9, with a weak D call TRBD2 (6 bases). Germline V gives CDR1 SEHNR, CDR2 FQNEAQ (reference sequence). The CDR3 loop spans 13 amino acids. V lost 5 bases to trimming and J lost 3 bases, with 8 bases between them. Here the CDR3 DNA reads TGTGCCAGCAGCCTGGACTACTACAATGAGCAGTTCTTC. Amino acids: CASSLDYYNEQFF.

The chain uses TRBV7-3 and TRBJ1-1; 10 bases align to TRBD1. This CDR3 is built from 15 residues. CDR1 is SGHTA and CDR2 is FQGTGA in the germline V gene. J gave up 2 bases and V 1 base, and 1 base lay outside the gene matches. The CDR3 region has the DNA TGTGCCAGCAGCTTAAGGGACAGGGGTAACACTGAAGCTTTCTTT. Its protein is CASSLRDRGNTEAFF.

The chain recombines TRBV7-2 with TRBJ1-1; D gene unclear. Germline-derived CDR1 and CDR2 are SGHTA and FQGNSA. The CDR3 spans 13 residues. Trimming cost V 6 bases and J 0 bases, with 8 bases left between them. For the CDR3, the DNA is TGTGCCAGCAGGGAGGGTATGAACACTGAAGCTTTCTTT. As protein: CASREGMNTEAFF.

The chain links TRBV27 to TRBJ2-3, with a tentative D call TRBD2 (6 bases). CDR1 and CDR2 (germline): MNHEY, SMNVEV (reference sequence). CDR3 size: 14 residues. Trimming left V 5 bases short and J 6 bases short, with 15 bases between. The CDR3 loop reads CASSGDSLGDTQYF. The DNA of the CDR3 is TGTGCCAGCAGTGGGGACTCTCTCGGGGATACGCAGTATTTT.

This clone was counted between two and nine times. The chain joins TRBV5-4 to TRBJ2-2, with 11 positions matching TRBD1. Germline CDR1 SGHNT, CDR2 YYREEE (reference sequence). The CDR3 runs to 17 residues. V was pared by 6 bases and J by 4 bases, with 11 bases of the junction left unmatched. The CDR3 region is CASNPSSGTGGTGELFF. DNA of the CDR3: TGTGCCAGCAACCCCTCAAGCGGGACAGGGGGCACCGGGGAGCTGTTTTTT. Full variable domain (remainder filled in from reference TRBV5-4 and TRBJ2-2): ETGVTQSPTHLIKTRGQQVTLRCSSQSGHNTVSWYQQALGQGPQFIFQYYREEENGRGNFPPRFSGLQFPNYSSELNVNALELDDSALYLCASNPSSGTGGTGELFFGEGSRLTVL.

The chain joins TRBV19 to TRBJ2-1; 10 bases align to TRBD2. Germline V lookup: CDR1 LNHDA, CDR2 SQIVND (reference sequence). The trim removed 5 bases at V and 6 bases at J, leaving 10 bases unmatched. The length of the CDR3 is 16 residues. CDR3 protein: CASSVVSGGASNEQFF. The CDR3, as DNA: TGTGCCAGTAGTGTCGTAAGCGGGGGGGCTAGCAATGAGCAGTTCTTC.

V and J are TRBV11-2 and TRBJ1-6; D is undetermined. Germline loops: CDR1 SGHAT, CDR2 FQNNGV. Trimming removed 0 bases from V and 9 bases from J, with 12 bases in between. The CDR3 is made up of 15 amino acids. The CDR3 nucleotides are TGTGCCAGCAGCTTAGACGGAGGACTGGGTTCACCCCTCCACTTT. This sequence encodes CASSLDGGLGSPLHF.

The rearrangement joins TRBV11-1 to TRBJ2-3; D not certain. The ends were cut back, 5 bases at V and 4 bases at J, with 13 bases in the middle. Looked up from germline, CDR1 is SGHAT and CDR2 is FQDESV (reference sequence). This CDR3 is built from 14 residues. This chain's CDR3 is CASSPRVSPDTQYF. Written as DNA, the CDR3 is TGTGCCAGCAGCCCTCGGGTAAGCCCAGATACGCAGTATTTT.

The rearrangement joins TRBV5-1 to TRBJ2-7, with TRBD1 matching 10 bases. Germline loops: CDR1 SGHRS, CDR2 YFSETQ. This CDR3 is 14 amino acids long. The J segment lost 2 bases and the V segment lost 6 bases, leaving 5 bases of the junction unmatched. For the CDR3, the DNA is TGCGCCAGCAACCGGGACAGGGGCACCTACGAGCAGTACTTC. Its translation is CASNRDRGTYEQYF.

This chain joins TRBV5-1 and TRBJ1-1; D is uncertain. Germline CDR1 and CDR2: SGHRS and YFSETQ. Trimming took 0 bases from V and 4 from J, leaving 7 bases between them. The CDR3 has 13 residues. Written as DNA, the CDR3 is TGCGCCAGCAGCTTGGAACGGGGCACTGAAGCTTTCTTT. Protein sequence: CASSLERGTEAFF.

This rearrangement joins TRBV27 to TRBJ2-2, with D possibly being TRBD1 (5 bases). The CDR3 has 14 amino acids. From germline, CDR1 is MNHEY and CDR2 SMNVEV (reference sequence). V lost 5 bases to trimming and J lost 6 bases, with 13 bases between them. CDR3 region: CASSQSWGAGELFF. The CDR3 nucleotides are TGTGCCAGCAGTCAATCTTGGGGCGCCGGGGAGCTGTTTTTT.

The chain has TRBV5-1 and TRBJ2-3, with TRBD2 matching 13 bases. The CDR3 length is 16 residues. V was pared by 4 bases and J by 1 base, with 3 bases of the junction left unmatched. Germline values: CDR1 SGHRS, CDR2 YFSETQ. The CDR3 loop reads CASSHGTSGGTDTQYF. The CDR3 DNA sequence: TGCGCCAGCAGCCACGGGACTAGCGGGGGCACAGATACGCAGTATTTT.

The chain is built from TRBV9 and TRBJ2-3; 10 nucleotides match TRBD1. The CDR3 spans 16 residues. Looked up from germline, CDR1 is SGDLS and CDR2 is YYNGEE. V lost 3 bases to trimming and J lost 2 bases; unmatched junction nucleotides: 6. The CDR3 loop is CASSAKGTGATDTQYF. For the CDR3, the DNA is TGTGCCAGCAGCGCCAAGGGGACAGGGGCCACAGATACGCAGTATTTT.

This chain links TRBV10-3 with TRBJ2-5; maybe TRBD1 (5 bases). Trimming stripped 2 bases from V and 4 bases from J, with 14 bases between. Germline CDR1 ENHRY, CDR2 SYGVKD. This CDR3 comprises 15 residues. CDR3: CAISENLQAGETQYF. For the CDR3, the DNA is TGTGCCATCAGTGAGAATTTACAGGCCGGAGAGACCCAGTACTTC.

The gene calls are TRBV7-9 and TRBJ1-3; 12 nucleotides agree with TRBD1. This CDR3 has 18 amino acids. V lost 4 bases and J lost 4; bases outside the gene matches: 11. Germline values: CDR1 SEHNR, CDR2 FQNEAQ (reference sequence). Here the CDR3 DNA reads TGTGCCAGCAGCTGGGCGGCGGGACAGGGGGCGTCGGGAAACACCATATATTTT. Amino acids: CASSWAAGQGASGNTIYF. The full variable domain, completed using reference TRBV7-9 and TRBJ1-3, is DTGVSQNPRHKITKRGQNVTFRCDPISEHNRLYWYRQTLGQGPEFLTYFQNEAQLEKSRLLSDRFSAERPKGSFSTLEIQRTEQGDSAMYLCASSWAAGQGASGNTIYFGEGSWLTVV.

This chain uses TRBV30 with TRBJ2-7; 7 nucleotides align to TRBD1. The CDR3 length is 14 residues. In germline, CDR1 is GTSNPN, CDR2 SVGIG (reference sequence). V lost 0 bases, J lost 1 base, and 3 bases stayed unmatched. This CDR3 is CAWSVGGPSYEQYF. Here the CDR3 DNA reads TGTGCCTGGAGTGTAGGGGGCCCTTCCTACGAGCAGTACTTC.

This clone was found once. This chain connects TRBV6-5 to TRBJ1-4, with D maybe TRBD1 (5 bases). Germline loops: CDR1 MNHEY, CDR2 SVGAGI. The length of the CDR3 is 13 residues. V was trimmed by 10 bases and J by 7 bases, leaving 16 bases between them. The chain's CDR3 is CATTRGKAEKLFF. DNA of the CDR3: TGTGCCACCACTCGGGGGAAAGCTGAAAAACTGTTTTTT.

CDR3 DNA: TGTGCCAGCAGTGAATTGAGGGTCGGGGATGGCTACACCTTC. Amino acid sequence: CASSELRVGDGYTF. The chain is built from TRBV2 and TRBJ1-2; D is unresolved. V lost 2 bases and J 6 bases, leaving 13 bases between the germline ends. CDR3 length: 14 residues. Germline values: CDR1 SNHLY, CDR2 FYNNEI.

The V and J genes are TRBV15 and TRBJ2-1; TRBD2 matches 16 bases. The J segment lost 10 bases and the V segment lost 2 bases, leaving 8 bases of the junction unmatched. CDR3 length equals 17 residues. CDR1 LNHNV and CDR2 YYDKDF come from the germline V gene (reference sequence). DNA for the CDR3: TGTGCCACCAGCAGAACACCCGGGACTAGCGGGGGGGAAGAGCAGTTCTTC. As protein: CATSRTPGTSGGEEQFF.

The rearrangement links TRBV7-8 to TRBJ2-7; 11 bases align to TRBD1. V shed 1 base and J 5 bases; nucleotides not matched to a gene: 7. Germline values: CDR1 SGHVS, CDR2 FQNEAQ. The CDR3 has 16 residues. For the CDR3, the DNA is TGTGCCAGCAGCTTAGACGCCGGGACAGGGGGGGACGAGCAGTACTTC. Its translation: CASSLDAGTGGDEQYF.

The V and J genes are TRBV29-1 and TRBJ1-5; D is undetermined. V lost 4 bases, J lost 3 bases, and 16 bases lay in between. The CDR3 covers 15 residues. CDR1 is SQVTM and CDR2 is ANQGSEA in the germline V gene. The CDR3 nucleotides read TGCAGCGTTGTTGGGAGGAAATTTGACAATCAGCCCCAGCATTTT. Its translation: CSVVGRKFDNQPQHF.